This T cell receptor beta chain was sequenced during a study of cytomegalovirus exposure and HLA in healthy donors. Notes on the study in general: The classifier reportedly diagnosed cytomegalovirus status with high specificity and sensitivity. The records held CMV serostatus as the only immune exposure information.

This clone showed up just a few times. Its antigen remains unidentified. Germline CDR1 is MNHEY and CDR2 is SMNVEV (reference sequence). Trimming at V came to 3 bases and at J to 3 bases, leaving 5 bases not matched to a gene. The length of the CDR3 is 14 residues. The primer mix had 60 Vbeta and 13 Jbeta primers. Generated by immunoSEQ multiplex PCR, the TCRdb table keeps only in-frame clones and is missing some. The sample records under 200,000 clones, less than 80% being singletons. This receptor was obtained from a man in his forties in good health and CMV-seronegative. The chain is built from TRBV27 and TRBJ2-7; 7 bases align to TRBD1. Sequencing was done on a sample of PBMCs. This chain's CDR3 is CASSFAGGIYEQYF. The CDR3 DNA sequence: TGTGCCAGCAGTTTTGCAGGGGGAATCTACGAGCAGTACTTC.